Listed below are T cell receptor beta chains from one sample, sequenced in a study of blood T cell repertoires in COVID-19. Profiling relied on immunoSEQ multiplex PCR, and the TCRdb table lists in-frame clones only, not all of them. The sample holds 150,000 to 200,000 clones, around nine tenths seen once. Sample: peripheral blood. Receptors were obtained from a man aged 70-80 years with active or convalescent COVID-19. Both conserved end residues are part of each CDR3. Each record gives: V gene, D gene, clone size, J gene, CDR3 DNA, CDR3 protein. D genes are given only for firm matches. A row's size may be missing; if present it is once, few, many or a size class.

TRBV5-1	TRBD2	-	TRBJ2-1	TGCGCCAGCAGCTTGGCCAGGACTAGCGGGAAGTACAATGAGCAGTTCTTC	CASSLARTSGKYNEQFF
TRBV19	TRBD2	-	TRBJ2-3	TGTGCCAGTAGTTTACTCCCCGGGACTAGCGGCACAGATACGCAGTATTTT	CASSLLPGTSGTDTQYF
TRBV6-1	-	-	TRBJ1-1	TGTGCCAGCAGTGATAACAGGTGGAACACTGAAGCTTTCTTT	CASSDNRWNTEAFF
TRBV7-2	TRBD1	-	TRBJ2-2	TGTGCCAGCAGCTTAGGGGACAGGGAGAACACCGGGGAGCTGTTTTTT	CASSLGDRENTGELFF
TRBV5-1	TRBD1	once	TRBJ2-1	TGCGCCAGCAGCTTGGGGCAGGGGGCGTATGGTGAGCAGTTCTTC	CASSLGQGAYGEQFF
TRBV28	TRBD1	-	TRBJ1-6	TGTGCCAGCAGTCTTAAGACCGGGACAGGTTTTAGCTCCTATAATTCACCCCTCCACTTT	CASSLKTGTGFSSYNSPLHF
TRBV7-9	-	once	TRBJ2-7	TGTGCCAGCAGCTTAGGGGCGTCGACAGCACCCTACGAGCAGTACTTC	CASSLGASTAPYEQYF
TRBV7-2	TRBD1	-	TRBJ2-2	TGTGCCAGCAGCTTAGAGGAAGGGACAGGGGTATCCGGGGAGCTGTTTTTT	CASSLEEGTGVSGELFF
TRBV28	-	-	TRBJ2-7	TGTGCCAGCAGTTTAAGTCTACTACACTACGAGCAGTACTTC	CASSLSLLHYEQYF
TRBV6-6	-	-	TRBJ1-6	TGTGCCAGCAGTCTATCGACGAGGTCACCCCTCCACTTT	CASSLSTRSPLHF
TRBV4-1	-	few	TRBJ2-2	TGCGCCAGCAGCCGGCCTAGGGGGAGGGAGCTGTTTTTT	CASSRPRGRELFF
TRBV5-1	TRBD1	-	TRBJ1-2	TGCGCCAGCAGCTCCGGGACAGGGGTACTAAGTGGCTACACCTTC	CASSSGTGVLSGYTF
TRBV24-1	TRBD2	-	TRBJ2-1	TGTGCCACCACCGACGGACTAGCGGGCGGTGAGCAGTTCTTC	CATTDGLAGGEQFF
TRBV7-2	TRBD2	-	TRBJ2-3	TGTGCCAGCAGCTTATTGGGACTAGCGGGGAGCACAGATACGCAGTATTTT	CASSLLGLAGSTDTQYF
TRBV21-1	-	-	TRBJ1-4	TGTGCCAGCAGCAAAGGGGCCGGGACAGGGTCACCGATGGGAAAACTGTTTTTT	CASSKGAGTGSPMGKLFF
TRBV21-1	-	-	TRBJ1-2	TGTGCCAGCGACCGGGACAGGGGACAAACTAACTATGGCTACACCTTC	CASDRDRGQTNYGYTF
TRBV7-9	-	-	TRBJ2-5	TGTGCCAGCAGCTTCAGGGGATCAGAGACCCAGTACTTC	CASSFRGSETQYF
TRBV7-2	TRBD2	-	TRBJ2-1	TGTGCCAGCAGCTCCCCGGGACTAGCTGTTAACAATGAGCAGTTCTTC	CASSSPGLAVNNEQFF
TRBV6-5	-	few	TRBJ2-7	TGTGCCAGCTCAGGGTTCTACGAGCAGTACTTC	CASSGFYEQYF
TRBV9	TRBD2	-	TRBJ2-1	TGTGCCAGCAGCGGCAGCGGGGGGTTTGGTTCCTCCTACAATGAGCAGTTCTTC	CASSGSGGFGSSYNEQFF
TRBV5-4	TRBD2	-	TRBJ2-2	TGTGCCAGCAGCTTCGGCGGGGGGGCCGCGGTCACCGGGGAGCTGTTTTTT	CASSFGGGAAVTGELFF
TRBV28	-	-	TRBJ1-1	TGTGCCAGCAGTTTGAGCAGGGGAAAAGGGGCCGTAATGAACACTGAAGCTTTCTTT	CASSLSRGKGAVMNTEAFF
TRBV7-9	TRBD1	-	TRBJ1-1	TGTGCCAGCAGCTCGCGACAGGGGCGGGCAGCTTTCTTT	CASSSRQGRAAFF
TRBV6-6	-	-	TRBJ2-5	TGTGCCAGCAGCCAGGGTGGAGAGACCCAGTACTTC	CASSQGGETQYF
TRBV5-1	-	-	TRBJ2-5	TGCGCCAGCAGCTTGTTAGGAGTTTCAGAGACCCAGTACTTC	CASSLLGVSETQYF
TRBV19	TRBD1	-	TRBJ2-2	TGTGCCAGTAGTTTTGGGACAGGACGCTTGGACGGGGAGCTGTTTTTT	CASSFGTGRLDGELFF
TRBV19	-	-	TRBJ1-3	TGTGCCAGTCGGCTGCAGGGGTCCTCCCACTCTGGAAACACCATATATTTT	CASRLQGSSHSGNTIYF
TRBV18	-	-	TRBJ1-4	TGTGCCAGCTCAGGTCCGCGGGGCTCCGCAACTAATGAAAAACTGTTTTTT	CASSGPRGSATNEKLFF
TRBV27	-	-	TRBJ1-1	TGTGCCAGCAGTTCCCGTGGAGGGGAGTTAATGAACACTGAAGCTTTCTTT	CASSSRGGELMNTEAFF
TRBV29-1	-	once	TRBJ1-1	TGCAGCGTCGAGACCAGGGGTTTCGGAGCTTTCTTT	CSVETRGFGAFF
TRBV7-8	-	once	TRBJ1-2	TGTGCCAGCAGCCAACGACTTCTAGGAAACTATGGCTACACCTTC	CASSQRLLGNYGYTF
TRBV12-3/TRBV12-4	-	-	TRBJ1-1	TGTGCCAGCAGTACCGTGGCCGTACCTGAAGCTTTCTTT	CASSTVAVPEAFF
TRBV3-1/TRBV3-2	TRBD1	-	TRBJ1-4	TGTGCCAGCAGCCGCCCCTGGACAGGGGGCCCCAGCGGAGGTGAAAAACTGTTTTTT	CASSRPWTGGPSGGEKLFF
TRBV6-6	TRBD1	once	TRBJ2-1	TGTGCCAGCAGTTACGTGACAGGGGATGGTGAGCAGTTCTTC	CASSYVTGDGEQFF
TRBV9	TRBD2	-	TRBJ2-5	TGTGCCAGCAGCGTAGCTCAAGTAGCGGGAGCGGGAGAGACCCAGTACTTC	CASSVAQVAGAGETQYF
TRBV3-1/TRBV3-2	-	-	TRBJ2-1	TGTGCCAGCAGCCTAAGCTACGATGAGCAGTTCTTC	CASSLSYDEQFF
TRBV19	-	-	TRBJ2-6	TGTGCCAGTAGTCTACAGGACCCTGGGGCCAACGTCCTGACTTTC	CASSLQDPGANVLTF
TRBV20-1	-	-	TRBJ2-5	TGCAGTGAGACGACTAGAGAGACCCAGTACTTC	CSETTRETQYF
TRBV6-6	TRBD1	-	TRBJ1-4	TGTGCCAGCATTACACCAGGGGGCGCCGAAAAACTGTTTTTT	CASITPGGAEKLFF
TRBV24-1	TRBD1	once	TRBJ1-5	TGTGCCACCAGTGCGGGACAGGGAAATCAGCCCCAGCATTTT	CATSAGQGNQPQHF
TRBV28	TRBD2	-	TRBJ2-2	TGTGCCAGCAGTCCGTCGGGGGGGAGCACCGGGGAGCTGTTTTTT	CASSPSGGSTGELFF
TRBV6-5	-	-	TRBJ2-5	TGTGCCAGCAGTTACTCGTCGGAGACCCAGTACTTC	CASSYSSETQYF
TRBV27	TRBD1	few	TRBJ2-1	TGTGCCAGCAGACGGGACAGCTCCTACAATGAGCAGTTCTTC	CASRRDSSYNEQFF
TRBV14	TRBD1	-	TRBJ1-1	TGTGCCAGCAGCCTTCGGACAGGGGGCAACACTGAAGCTTTCTTT	CASSLRTGGNTEAFF
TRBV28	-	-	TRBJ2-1	TGTGCCAGCGGGTCTACAGGGGGAGGGACCTACAATGAGCAGTTCTTC	CASGSTGGGTYNEQFF